Listed here are 23 T cell receptor beta chains from one sample, sequenced in a study of T cells in localized non-small cell lung cancer. Only in-frame clones appear in the TCRdb table, and some are missing; sequencing was by immunoSEQ multiplex PCR. In the table there are 70,000 to 80,000 clones, 88% of which are singletons. Sequencing was performed on peripheral blood, taken before any cancer treatment. All receptors derive from a woman aged 35 to 75 with stage I squamous cell lung carcinoma.

The chain couples TRBV5-4 to TRBJ2-3; TRBD1 matches at 8 bases. CDR1 is SGHNT and CDR2 is YYREEE in the germline V gene (reference sequence). J was trimmed by 1 base and V by 2 bases; bases with no gene match: 3. This CDR3 contains 15 residues. The CDR3 nucleotides are TGTGCCAGCAGCTTCCCGGGACAGGGCACAGATACGCAGTATTTT. This codes for CASSFPGQGTDTQYF.

The genes are TRBV30 and TRBJ2-5; 13 positions match TRBD2. Germline CDR1 is GTSNPN and CDR2 is SVGIG (reference sequence). This CDR3 spans 14 amino acids. Trimming took 3 bases from V and 11 from J; bases not matched to a gene: 9. As DNA, the CDR3 is TGTGCCTGGAGCCCAATTACTAGCGGGGGGGATCAGTACTTC. Translating it yields CAWSPITSGGDQYF. Drawing the rest from reference TRBV30 and TRBJ2-5, the complete variable domain is SQTIHQWPATLVQPVGSPLSLECTVEGTSNPNLYWYRQAAGRGLQLLFYSVGIGQISSEVPQNLSASRPQDRQFILSSKKLLLSDSGFYLCAWSPITSGGDQYFGPGTRLLVL.

V gene TRBV6-5 combines with J gene TRBJ2-4, with D perhaps matching TRBD2 (5 bases). Germline V gene data show CDR1 as MNHEY and CDR2 as SVGAGI. The ends were cut back, 1 base at V and 6 bases at J, with 7 bases in the middle. The CDR3 is 13 residues long. The chain's CDR3 is CASSYYEGNIQYF. The CDR3 nucleotides are TGTGCCAGCAGTTACTATGAGGGAAACATTCAGTACTTC.

In this sample, this clone turned up once. This sequence joins TRBV5-1 and TRBJ1-2; D might be TRBD1 (5 bases). The CDR3 covers 14 residues. Trimming left V 0 bases short and J 2 bases short, with 8 bases between. Germline CDR1 SGHRS, CDR2 YFSETQ. The CDR3 protein is CASSLGDPNYGYTF. The DNA of the CDR3 is TGCGCCAGCAGCTTGGGGGACCCAAACTATGGCTACACCTTC.

The chain links TRBV7-3 to TRBJ1-2; no clear D. The germline gives CDR1 SGHTA, CDR2 FQGTGA. Trimming shortened V by 5 bases and J by 4 bases, and 14 bases separated the two germline ends. The CDR3 has 14 amino acids. The DNA of the CDR3 is TGTGCCAGCAGCCCAAATACAGACACCTATGGCTACACCTTC. It is translated as CASSPNTDTYGYTF.

V is TRBV14 and J is TRBJ1-6; D is unclear. Germline values: CDR1 SGHDN, CDR2 FVKESK. Deletions cut 1 base from V and 10 bases from J, with 11 bases between. This CDR3 contains 14 residues. The CDR3: CASSQVGLGSPLHF. The DNA for the CDR3 is TGTGCCAGCAGCCAAGTGGGGTTAGGCTCACCCCTCCACTTT.

The chain has TRBV21-1 and TRBJ1-1; TRBD1 is the table's D call and was not checked against the DNA. TRBV21-1 is assigned pseudogene status. The CDR3 is 16 amino acids. CDR3 in amino acids: CASSKVRNRANTEAFF. DNA of the CDR3: TGTGCCAGCAGCAAAGTGAGGAACAGGGCAAACACTGAAGCTTTCTTT.

The gene calls are TRBV6-5 and TRBJ1-1; D might be TRBD1 (5 bases). The CDR3 consists of 14 residues. Trimming pared 6 bases from V and 1 base from J, leaving 12 bases between. CDR1 MNHEY and CDR2 SVGAGI come from the germline V gene. The DNA for the CDR3 is TGTGCCAGCAGACTGGGGACGGCGAACACTGAAGCTTTCTTT. Translating gives CASRLGTANTEAFF.

This clone was seen a few times. The V call is TRBV5-1, the J call TRBJ2-4; a possible D gene is TRBD2 (6 bases). CDR1 is SGHRS, CDR2 YFSETQ, per germline. There are 16 residues in the CDR3. Trimming stripped 0 bases from V and 0 bases from J, with 10 bases between. CDR3 DNA: TGCGCCAGCAGCTTGGCCCCGGGACTAGCCAAAAACATTCAGTACTTC. Protein: CASSLAPGLAKNIQYF.

This rearrangement joins TRBV2 to TRBJ2-7; possible D gene TRBD1, 6 bases. The germline V and J ends were trimmed by 6 bases and 1 base, with 16 bases remaining between them. Germline CDR1 reads SNHLY; CDR2 reads FYNNEI. The length of the CDR3 is 15 residues. The CDR3 DNA reads TGTGCCAGCAGCGAGGACAGTACAACGTCCTACGAGCAGTACTTC. Its translation: CASSEDSTTSYEQYF.

The V and J genes are TRBV9 and TRBJ2-7, with 16 positions matching TRBD2. Germline-derived CDR1 and CDR2 are SGDLS and YYNGEE. The CDR3 totals 16 residues. V trimming: 4 bases; J trimming: 2 bases; junction bases outside the gene matches: 3. DNA for the CDR3: TGTGCCAGCAGCCTAGGGACTAGCGGGGGGGCCTACGAGCAGTACTTC. The encoded protein is CASSLGTSGGAYEQYF.

The chain has TRBV19 and TRBJ1-4; D is unclear. From germline, CDR1 is LNHDA and CDR2 SQIVND (reference sequence). Trimming took 8 bases from V and 3 from J, leaving 10 bases between them. The CDR3 consists of 13 residues. The CDR3 bases are TGTGCCAGTGAGGACGGATCTAATGAAAAACTGTTTTTT. Translation gives CASEDGSNEKLFF.

The chain links TRBV19 to TRBJ1-3; 7 bases match TRBD1. CDR3 length equals 17 residues. The V gene's germline CDR1 is LNHDA and CDR2 SQIVND (reference sequence). Trimming took 6 bases from V and 0 from J; bases not matched to a gene: 11. The CDR3: CASRKLGTANSGNTIYF. Written as DNA, the CDR3 is TGTGCCAGTAGGAAGTTGGGGACAGCCAACTCTGGAAACACCATATATTTT. Supplemented by reference TRBV19 and TRBJ1-3, the full variable domain reads DGGITQSPKYLFRKEGQNVTLSCEQNLNHDAMYWYRQDPGQGLRLIYYSQIVNDFQKGDIAEGYSVSREKKESFPLTVTSAQKNPTAFYLCASRKLGTANSGNTIYFGEGSWLTVV.

V usage is TRBV9 and J usage is TRBJ1-4, with D maybe TRBD1 (5 bases). V dropped 3 bases and J dropped 2 bases, with 11 bases sitting between them. There are 15 residues in the CDR3. Germline CDR1 and CDR2: SGDLS and YYNGEE. The CDR3 nucleotides read TGTGCCAGCAGCGCTCAGGGTGCGACTAATGAAAAACTGTTTTTT. Protein: CASSAQGATNEKLFF. Combining the CDR3 with reference TRBV9 and TRBJ1-4 gives the whole variable domain DSGVTQTPKHLITATGQRVTLRCSPRSGDLSVYWYQQSLDQGLQFLIQYYNGEERAKGNILERFSAQQFPDLHSELNLSSLELGDSALYFCASSAQGATNEKLFFGSGTQLSVL.

The rearrangement links TRBV6-4 to TRBJ1-4; a weak D match, TRBD1 (6 bases). CDR1 is MRHNA and CDR2 is SNTAGT in the germline V gene. This CDR3 has 13 residues. V lost 5 bases to trimming and J lost 5 bases, with 9 bases between them. CDR3 DNA: TGTGCCAGCAGTCGCGACAGGAATGAAAAACTGTTTTTT. Translating gives CASSRDRNEKLFF.

This chain uses TRBV6-5 with TRBJ2-3, with a tentative D call TRBD2 (7 bases). This CDR3 is built from 14 residues. The germline V gene has CDR1 MNHEY and CDR2 SVGAGI. V lost 4 bases, J lost 7 bases, and 15 bases lay in between. DNA of the CDR3: TGTGCCAGCAGTTGGGGACAAAGCGGGAATACGCAGTATTTT. Translated: CASSWGQSGNTQYF.

This chain joins TRBV11-2 and TRBJ1-3; 8 bases align to TRBD1. Germline CDR1 SGHAT, CDR2 FQNNGV. Trimming took 5 bases from V and 4 from J; bases not matched to a gene: 7. The CDR3 is 15 residues long. CDR3 amino acids: CASSPRTGTGNTIYF. The CDR3 bases are TGTGCCAGCAGCCCCCGGACAGGGACCGGAAACACCATATATTTT.

V and J are TRBV6-6 and TRBJ2-1; tentatively, D is TRBD1 (5 bases). Germline V gene data show CDR1 as MNHNY and CDR2 as SVGAGI (reference sequence). The CDR3 is 13 residues long. Trimming took off 7 bases at V and 9 bases at J, with 16 bases between the two ends. The CDR3 DNA reads TGTGCCAGCACCGATCCAGGGTTGCGTGAGCAGTTCTTC. It specifies CASTDPGLREQFF.

This chain joins TRBV10-3 and TRBJ2-3; TRBD2 matches at 11 bases. The ends lost 10 bases at V and 14 bases at J; junction bases unmatched: 5. The CDR3 has 10 residues. Germline V lookup: CDR1 ENHRY, CDR2 SYGVKD. DNA of the CDR3: TGTGCCACCTCTAGCGGGGGGCCGTATTTT. Translation gives CATSSGGPYF.

This clone came up once. The rearrangement uses TRBV4-2 and TRBJ2-7, with a weak D call TRBD1 (7 bases). In germline, CDR1 is LGHNA, CDR2 YNFKEQ. This CDR3 is 15 amino acids long. V was cut by 0 bases and J by 5 bases, with 14 bases left in between. The CDR3 DNA follows: TGTGCCAGCAGCCAAGATGGACAGGCTAGCGACGAGCAGTACTTC. Its translation is CASSQDGQASDEQYF.

The chain recombines TRBV7-8 with TRBJ1-2, with D uncertain. Looked up from germline, CDR1 is SGHVS and CDR2 is FQNEAQ. The V end lost 0 bases, the J end lost 2 bases, and 4 bases lay between the germline ends. This CDR3 has 13 amino acids. The CDR3 DNA sequence: TGTGCCAGCAGCTTAGCCGGGAACTATGGCTACACCTTC. Translation gives CASSLAGNYGYTF. The full variable domain, completed using reference TRBV7-8 and TRBJ1-2, is GAGVSQSPRYKVAKRGQDVALRCDPISGHVSLFWYQQALGQGPEFLTYFQNEAQLDKSGLPSDRFFAERPEGSVSTLKIQRTQQEDSAVYLCASSLAGNYGYTFGSGTRLTVV.

The gene calls are TRBV6-5 and TRBJ1-2; 7 bases are a match to TRBD1. V shed 4 bases and J 0 bases; nucleotides not matched to a gene: 5. Germline CDR1 is MNHEY and CDR2 is SVGAGI. CDR3 length: 15 residues. CDR3 sequence: CASSWSGQTNYGYTF. CDR3 sequence (DNA): TGTGCCAGCAGTTGGTCGGGACAGACTAACTATGGCTACACCTTC.

Regarding this clone: The identical CDR3 is also encoded by other nucleotide sequences in the sample. CDR3 sequence reads: CASGRQTTNEKLFF. The CDR3 nucleotides are TGTGCCAGCGGGCGGCAGACAACTAATGAAAAACTGTTTTTT. This sequence joins TRBV6-1 and TRBJ1-4; D is undetermined. The CDR3 totals 14 residues. CDR1 and CDR2 from the germline V gene are MNHNS and SASEGT. V was clipped by 8 bases and J by 0 bases, with 10 bases between them.